Listed here are 31 T cell receptor beta chains from one sample, sequenced in a study of blood T cell repertoires in COVID-19. The assay was immunoSEQ multiplex PCR, and TCRdb's table has in-frame clones only and misses some. The sample has 200,000 to 300,000 clones; approximately 90% are singletons. Specimen: peripheral blood. The receptor set was obtained from a woman between 40 and 55 years old with acute or convalescent COVID-19.

This clone was seen just once. The chain couples TRBV27 to TRBJ2-3, with 7 nucleotides matching TRBD1. The CDR3 has 13 residues. The germline gives CDR1 MNHEY, CDR2 SMNVEV (reference sequence). V was clipped by 8 bases and J by 2 bases; unmatched bases: 4. The CDR3 nucleotides read TGTGCCAGCGGACAGGTATTCACAGATACGCAGTATTTT. Its translation: CASGQVFTDTQYF.

This chain uses TRBV4-1 with TRBJ2-6, with 7 nucleotides matching TRBD2. V was pared by 2 bases and J by 0 bases, with 10 bases of the junction left unmatched. From germline, CDR1 is MGHRA and CDR2 YSYEKL. This CDR3 has 19 residues. The DNA for the CDR3 is TGCGCCAGCAGCCAAAGGCTAGCGGATTCTTACTCTGGGGCCAACGTCCTGACTTTC. Protein product: CASSQRLADSYSGANVLTF.

The chain carries TRBV11-3 and TRBJ2-3; D gene uncertain. Germline CDR1 is SGHNT and CDR2 is YENEEA. The CDR3 extends over 13 amino acids. V dropped 3 bases and J dropped 3 bases, with 7 bases sitting between them. The DNA of the CDR3 is TGTGCCAGCAGCTTCCAGTTAACAGATACGCAGTATTTT. Translating gives CASSFQLTDTQYF.

This chain uses TRBV10-3 with TRBJ1-2, with a tentative D call TRBD1 (5 bases). V was pared by 5 bases and J by 1 base, with 8 bases between. The CDR3 contains 13 residues. CDR1 is ENHRY and CDR2 is SYGVKD in the germline V gene. The CDR3 DNA reads TGTGCCATCAGTCCAGACAGTAACTATGGCTACACCTTC. This gives the protein CAISPDSNYGYTF.

The chain recombines TRBV29-1 with TRBJ2-1; D remains ambiguous. The CDR3 loop spans 14 amino acids. Trimming shortened V by 2 bases and J by 2 bases, and 10 bases separated the two germline ends. Germline lookup yields CDR1 SQVTM and CDR2 ANQGSEA. The DNA for the CDR3 is TGCAGCGTTGAAATGAACTCCGCCTACAATGAGCAGTTCTTC. Protein product: CSVEMNSAYNEQFF.

The genes are TRBV5-6 and TRBJ1-1, with TRBD1 matching 10 bases. The length of the CDR3 is 14 residues. Germline V gives CDR1 SGHDT, CDR2 YYEEEE. The V segment lost 1 base and the J segment 6 bases; nucleotides outside the gene matches: 3. CDR3 nucleotides: TGTGCCAGCAGCTTGCCGGGACAGGGGTCTGAAGCTTTCTTT. Translation gives CASSLPGQGSEAFF. The full variable domain, rest sourced from reference TRBV5-6 and TRBJ1-1, is DAGVTQSPTHLIKTRGQQVTLRCSPKSGHDTVSWYQQALGQGPQFIFQYYEEEERQRGNFPDRFSGHQFPNYSSELNVNALLLGDSALYLCASSLPGQGSEAFFGQGTRLTVV.

V is TRBV18 and J is TRBJ1-1, with D tentatively TRBD1 (6 bases). Per the germline V gene, CDR1 is KGHSH and CDR2 is LQKENI. There are 16 residues in the CDR3. The germline V and J ends were trimmed by 3 bases and 1 base, with 15 bases remaining between them. As DNA, the CDR3 is TGTGCCAGCTCACCGTCAACAGGGCAGACGAACACTGAAGCTTTCTTT. This translates into CASSPSTGQTNTEAFF.

This chain joins TRBV30 and TRBJ1-6; 9 nucleotides agree with TRBD1. With 2 bases clipped from V and 8 bases from J, the junction kept 4 bases outside the gene matches. CDR3 length: 14 amino acids. Germline values: CDR1 GTSNPN, CDR2 SVGIG (reference sequence). CDR3 loop: CAWSTGGADSPLHF. CDR3 nucleotides: TGTGCCTGGAGTACAGGGGGCGCGGATTCACCCCTCCACTTT.

The chain joins TRBV12-3 or TRBV12-4 to TRBJ2-1, with TRBD1 matching 7 bases. The CDR3 length is 11 residues. Losses at the gene ends were 6 bases for V and 10 bases for J; bases not matched to a gene: 3. The CDR3 DNA reads TGTGCCAGCAGACCGACAGGGGAGCAGTTCTTC. Protein sequence: CASRPTGEQFF.

The chain employs TRBV4-1 and TRBJ2-3; TRBD1 agrees at 7 bases. Trimming took 4 bases from V and 10 from J; bases not matched to a gene: 14. There are 15 residues in the CDR3. Germline CDR1 MGHRA, CDR2 YSYEKL. CDR3 amino acids: CASSLPGQAGRAQYF. The CDR3 coding sequence is TGCGCCAGCAGCCTACCCGGACAGGCCGGACGTGCGCAGTATTTT.

The chain has TRBV5-6 and TRBJ2-3, with D tentatively TRBD2 (5 bases). The CDR3 covers 17 residues. The germline CDR1 and CDR2 sequences are SGHDT and YYEEEE. V was trimmed by 1 base and J by 8 bases, leaving 23 bases between them. As DNA, the CDR3 is TGTGCCAGCAGCTTGAAACTGGGGATACACGACGGAGGTACGCAGTATTTT. Its translation: CASSLKLGIHDGGTQYF.

The V call is TRBV9, the J call TRBJ1-2; 8 nucleotides agree with TRBD1. After removal of 3 bases from V and 8 bases from J, the junction contained 9 bases not matched to a gene. CDR1 is SGDLS, CDR2 YYNGEE, per germline. This CDR3 has 14 residues. CDR3 DNA sequence: TGTGCCAGCAGCGGGTTCCAGGGGGCGCGGGGCTACACCTTC. It translates to CASSGFQGARGYTF.

The V and J genes are TRBV18 and TRBJ2-6; D gene uncertain. The germline V gene has CDR1 KGHSH and CDR2 LQKENI. The CDR3 spans 16 residues. V dropped 3 bases and J dropped 1 base, with 10 bases sitting between them. The chain's CDR3 is CASSPLLGSGANVLTF. As DNA, the CDR3 is TGTGCCAGCTCACCCCTTCTCGGGTCTGGGGCCAACGTCCTGACTTTC.

The chain employs TRBV2 and TRBJ2-3; D is uncertain. V was shortened by 1 base and J by 8 bases, with 16 bases between the two germline ends. The CDR3 contains 15 residues. Germline V CDR1 and CDR2: SNHLY, FYNNEI. In DNA form, the CDR3 reads TGTGCCAGCAGTGAAGGTAGCCCGGGTTTAGTTACGCAGTATTTT. This translates into CASSEGSPGLVTQYF. Complete variable domain (other parts from reference TRBV2 and TRBJ2-3): EPEVTQTPSHQVTQMGQEVILRCVPISNHLYFYWYRQILGQKVEFLVSFYNNEISEKSEIFDDQFSVERPDGSNFTLKIRSTKLEDSAMYFCASSEGSPGLVTQYFGPGTRLTVL.

The chain joins TRBV15 to TRBJ2-6; a weak D match, TRBD1 (6 bases). Germline-derived CDR1 and CDR2 are LNHNV and YYDKDF (reference sequence). This CDR3 contains 19 residues. The V and J ends lost 5 bases and 1 base respectively, with 21 bases between them. The CDR3 here is CATSGALLTGLSGANVLTF. The CDR3 DNA reads as TGTGCCACCAGCGGGGCACTCCTGACAGGCCTGTCTGGGGCCAACGTCCTGACTTTC.

This clone was seen once. The J gene is TRBJ1-2, the V gene TRBV7-2; D may be TRBD1 (5 bases). Looked up from germline, CDR1 is SGHTA and CDR2 is FQGNSA. This CDR3 region has 14 residues. V lost 6 bases and J lost 4, with 15 bases in between. CDR3 region: CASRPPQGFYGYTF. The DNA for the CDR3 is TGTGCCAGCAGGCCTCCTCAGGGTTTCTATGGCTACACCTTC.

This clone was observed a single time. This rearrangement joins TRBV21-1 to TRBJ2-5; TRBD1 is taken as the D call from the table, unchecked against the DNA. TRBV21-1 constitutes a pseudogene. This CDR3 has 14 residues. DNA for the CDR3: TGTGCCAGCGCCCAGGACAGATTCCAAGAGACCCAGTACTTC. Protein product: CASAQDRFQETQYF.

The CDR3 is CASSLNRDRNTEAFF. As DNA, the CDR3 is TGCGCCAGCAGCCTCAACAGGGACAGGAACACTGAAGCTTTCTTT. The rearrangement uses TRBV4-1 and TRBJ1-1; 7 nucleotides agree with TRBD1. From germline, CDR1 is MGHRA and CDR2 YSYEKL. J lost 1 base, V lost 4 bases, and 6 bases had no gene match. CDR3 size: 15 residues.

This chain links TRBV5-1 with TRBJ2-2, with 7 bases lining up with TRBD2. The junction had 4 bases not matched to a gene; V was cut back by 2 bases and J by 6 bases. Germline loops: CDR1 SGHRS, CDR2 YFSETQ. This CDR3 has 14 residues. The CDR3 region has the DNA TGCGCCAGCAGCTTCACTAGCGAGGCCGGGGAGCTGTTTTTT. This translates into CASSFTSEAGELFF.

The gene calls are TRBV5-1 and TRBJ1-1; 8 bases fit TRBD1. The V and J ends lost 3 bases and 5 bases, in that order; junction bases with no gene match: 6. Germline V gene sequence: CDR1 SGHRS, CDR2 YFSETQ. The CDR3 has 14 amino acids. Here the CDR3 reads CASSWTGRGTEAFF. CDR3 in DNA: TGCGCCAGCAGCTGGACAGGGCGGGGGACTGAAGCTTTCTTT. Looking up the rest from reference TRBV5-1 and TRBJ1-1 gives the full variable domain: KAGVTQTPRYLIKTRGQQVTLSCSPISGHRSVSWYQQTPGQGLQFLFEYFSETQRNKGNFPGRFSGRQFSNSRSEMNVSTLELGDSALYLCASSWTGRGTEAFFGQGTRLTVV.

This clone was seen just once. The chain recombines TRBV18 with TRBJ1-1; TRBD1 might be the D (5 bases). This CDR3 comprises 13 residues. Germline V gene data show CDR1 as KGHSH and CDR2 as LQKENI. V lost 2 bases, J lost 5 bases, and 9 bases lay in between. CDR3 residues: CASSPGRQTEAFF. The CDR3 DNA sequence: TGTGCCAGCTCACCAGGGCGACAGACTGAAGCTTTCTTT.

V and J are TRBV11-2 and TRBJ1-3; 7 bases match TRBD1. The CDR3 is 13 amino acids. Trimming cost V 8 bases and J 8 bases; bases outside gene matches: 9. Germline CDR1 SGHAT, CDR2 FQNNGV. The CDR3, as DNA: TGTGCCAGCGGAGGAGGAGGGGGCTACACCATATATTTT. Translation: CASGGGGGYTIYF.

The chain carries TRBV11-3 and TRBJ2-2; weak D call: TRBD1 (6 bases). This CDR3 has 16 residues. CDR1 and CDR2 (germline): SGHNT, YENEEA. The V and J ends lost 5 bases and 0 bases respectively, with 13 bases between them. CDR3 bases: TGTGCCAGCAGCCCTTGGACAGCCTCGAACACCGGGGAGCTGTTTTTT. Residues: CASSPWTASNTGELFF.

V gene TRBV7-2 combines with J gene TRBJ2-5; a possible D gene is TRBD1 (6 bases). The germline gives CDR1 SGHTA, CDR2 FQGNSA. There are 14 residues in the CDR3. V was clipped by 0 bases and J by 4 bases, with 9 bases between them. The CDR3 DNA sequence: TGTGCCAGCAGCTTAGCGGGGGCGGGAGAGACCCAGTACTTC. This codes for CASSLAGAGETQYF. The full variable domain, with the rest looked up from reference TRBV7-2 and TRBJ2-5, is GAGVSQSPSNKVTEKGKDVELRCDPISGHTALYWYRQSLGQGLEFLIYFQGNSAPDKSGLPSDRFSAERTGGSVSTLTIQRTQQEDSAVYLCASSLAGAGETQYFGPGTRLLVL.

This chain uses TRBV11-3 with TRBJ2-2; a weak D match, TRBD1 (5 bases). Germline CDR1 is SGHNT and CDR2 is YENEEA. Between the trimmed V and J ends, which lost 5 bases and 5 bases, there was a span of 9 bases. This CDR3 comprises 13 residues. The CDR3 loop is CASSKQGTGELFF. The CDR3 region has the DNA TGTGCCAGCAGCAAGCAGGGTACCGGGGAGCTGTTTTTT.

V is TRBV18 and J is TRBJ1-2; D is unclear. CDR3 size: 15 residues. The V gene's germline CDR1 is KGHSH and CDR2 LQKENI. The V end was cut by 3 bases, the J end by 4 bases, with 15 bases between. The CDR3 DNA is TGTGCCAGCTCACCCCCAAACAGTAATCCCTATGGCTACACCTTC. Translated: CASSPPNSNPYGYTF.

The chain has TRBV7-9 and TRBJ1-1; D possibly corresponds to TRBD1 (5 bases). The CDR3 length is 15 residues. V was trimmed by 3 bases and J by 3 bases, leaving 14 bases between them. Germline values: CDR1 SEHNR, CDR2 FQNEAQ (reference sequence). Here the CDR3 DNA reads TGTGCCAGCAGCTTCTCCGGGGGATCGTACACTGAAGCTTTCTTT. Its protein is CASSFSGGSYTEAFF.

V usage is TRBV4-2 and J usage is TRBJ2-5, with a weak D call TRBD1 (5 bases). V shed 1 base and J shed 0 bases, with 12 bases lying between them. CDR3 size: 16 residues. Germline-derived CDR1 and CDR2 are LGHNA and YNFKEQ. This CDR3 is CASSQGVAQDQETQYF. The CDR3 region has the DNA TGTGCCAGCAGCCAAGGAGTAGCACAGGACCAAGAGACCCAGTACTTC.

The V gene is TRBV11-2, the J gene TRBJ2-1; 11 nucleotides align to TRBD1. Unmatched junction bases numbered 1, after V lost 3 bases and J lost 6 bases. Per germline, CDR1 SGHAT and CDR2 FQNNGV. This CDR3 has 14 amino acids. CDR3 loop: CASSFGTGGNEQFF. The DNA for the CDR3 is TGTGCCAGCAGCTTCGGGACAGGGGGCAATGAGCAGTTCTTC.

The rearrangement uses TRBV5-1 and TRBJ1-1; possible D gene TRBD1, 5 bases. V shed 0 bases and J shed 5 bases, with 14 bases lying between them. This CDR3 has 15 residues. CDR1 is SGHRS and CDR2 is YFSETQ in the germline V gene. The CDR3 coding sequence is TGCGCCAGCAGCTTGGTAGGCCGACAGAAGACTGAAGCTTTCTTT. It specifies CASSLVGRQKTEAFF.

The DNA of the CDR3 is TGTGCCAGCTCACCGTTTGCCCGACAGCCGAAAATGAACACTGAAGCTTTCTTT. It is translated as CASSPFARQPKMNTEAFF. The gene calls are TRBV18 and TRBJ1-1; TRBD1 might be the D (5 bases). Trimming pared 3 bases from V and 0 bases from J, leaving 20 bases between. CDR3 length: 18 residues. The germline V gene encodes CDR1 KGHSH and CDR2 LQKENI.